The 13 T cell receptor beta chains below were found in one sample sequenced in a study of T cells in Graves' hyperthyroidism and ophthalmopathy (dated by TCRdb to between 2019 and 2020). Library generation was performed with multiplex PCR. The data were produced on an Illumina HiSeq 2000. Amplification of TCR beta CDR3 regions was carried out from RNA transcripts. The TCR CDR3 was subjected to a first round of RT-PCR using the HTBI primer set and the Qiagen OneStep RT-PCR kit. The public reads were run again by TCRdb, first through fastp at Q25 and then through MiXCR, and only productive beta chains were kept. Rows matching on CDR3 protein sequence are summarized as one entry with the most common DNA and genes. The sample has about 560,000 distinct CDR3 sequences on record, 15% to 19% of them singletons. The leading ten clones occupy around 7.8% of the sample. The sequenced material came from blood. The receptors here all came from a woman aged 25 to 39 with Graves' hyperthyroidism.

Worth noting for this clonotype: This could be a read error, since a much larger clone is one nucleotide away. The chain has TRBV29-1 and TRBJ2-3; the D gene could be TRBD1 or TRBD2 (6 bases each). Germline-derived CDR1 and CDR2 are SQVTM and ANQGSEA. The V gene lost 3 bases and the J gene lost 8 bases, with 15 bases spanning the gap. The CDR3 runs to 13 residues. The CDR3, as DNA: TGCAGCGTTGAGAAGCAGGGGAGGAGTACGCAGTATTTT. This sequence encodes CSVEKQGRSTQYF.

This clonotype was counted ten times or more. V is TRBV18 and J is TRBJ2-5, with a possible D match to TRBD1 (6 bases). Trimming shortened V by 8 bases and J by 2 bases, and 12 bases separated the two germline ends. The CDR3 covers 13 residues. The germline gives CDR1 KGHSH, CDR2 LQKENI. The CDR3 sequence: CASSPGQQETQYF. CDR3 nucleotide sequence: TGTGCCAGCAGTCCCGGACAGCAAGAGACCCAGTACTTC.

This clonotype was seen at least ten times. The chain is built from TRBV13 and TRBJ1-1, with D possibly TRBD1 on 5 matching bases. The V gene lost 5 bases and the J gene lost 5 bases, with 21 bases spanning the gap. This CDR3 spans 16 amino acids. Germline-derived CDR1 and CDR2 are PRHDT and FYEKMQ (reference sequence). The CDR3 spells CASSHHLGRGRTEAFF. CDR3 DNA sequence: TGTGCCAGCAGCCACCATCTGGGACGGGGGAGAACTGAAGCTTTCTTT. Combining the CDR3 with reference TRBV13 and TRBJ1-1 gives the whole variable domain AAGVIQSPRHLIKEKRETATLKCYPIPRHDTVYWYQQGPGQDPQFLISFYEKMQSDKGSIPDRFSAQQFSDYHSELNMSSLELGDSALYFCASSHHLGRGRTEAFFGQGTRLTVV.

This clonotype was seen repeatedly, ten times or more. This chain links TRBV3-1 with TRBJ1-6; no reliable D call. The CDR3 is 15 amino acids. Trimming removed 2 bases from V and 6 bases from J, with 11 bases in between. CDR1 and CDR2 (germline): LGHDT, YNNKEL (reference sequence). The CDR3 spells CASSQRSQPNSPLHF. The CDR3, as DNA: TGTGCCAGCAGCCAAAGGAGCCAGCCTAATTCACCCCTCCACTTT.

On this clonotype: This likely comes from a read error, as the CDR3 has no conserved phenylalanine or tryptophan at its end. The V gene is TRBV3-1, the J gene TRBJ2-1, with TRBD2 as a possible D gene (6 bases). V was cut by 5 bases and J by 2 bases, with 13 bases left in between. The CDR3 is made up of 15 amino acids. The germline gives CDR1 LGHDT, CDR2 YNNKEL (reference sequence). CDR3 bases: TGTGCCAGCAGCTCAGAGGGACTCCCCTACAATGAGCAGTTCTCC. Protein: CASSSEGLPYNEQFS.

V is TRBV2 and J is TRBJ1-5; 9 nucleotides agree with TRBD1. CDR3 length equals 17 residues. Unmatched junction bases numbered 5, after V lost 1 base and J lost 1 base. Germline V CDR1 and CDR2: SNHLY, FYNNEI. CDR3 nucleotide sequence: TGTGCCAGCAGTGAAGGGACAGGGGTATGGAGCAATCAGCCCCAGCATTTT. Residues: CASSEGTGVWSNQPQHF.

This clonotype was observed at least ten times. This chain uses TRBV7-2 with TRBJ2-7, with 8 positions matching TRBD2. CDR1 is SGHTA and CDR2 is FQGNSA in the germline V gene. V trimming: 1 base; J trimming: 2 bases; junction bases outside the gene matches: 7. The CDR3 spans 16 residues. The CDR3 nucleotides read TGTGCCAGCAGCTTAGAGCCTAGCGGGCGACCCTACGAGCAGTACTTC. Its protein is CASSLEPSGRPYEQYF. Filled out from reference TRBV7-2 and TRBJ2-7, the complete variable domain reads GAGVSQSPSNKVTEKGKDVELRCDPISGHTALYWYRQSLGQGLEFLIYFQGNSAPDKSGLPSDRFSAERTGGSVSTLTIQRTQQEDSAVYLCASSLEPSGRPYEQYFGPGTRLTVT.

CDR3 in DNA: TGTGCCAGCAGTTACGGGGAGGGGAATTCACCCCTCCACTTT. Its translation is CASSYGEGNSPLHF. V is TRBV6-2 or TRBV6-3 and J is TRBJ1-6; D perhaps matches TRBD1 (5 bases). Germline V gene lookup returns CDR1 MNHEY and CDR2 SVGEGT. CDR3 size: 14 residues. V was shortened by 2 bases and J by 7 bases, with 9 bases between the two germline ends.

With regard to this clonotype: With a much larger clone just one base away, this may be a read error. The CDR3 protein is CASSLSRYSGRALNEQYF. CDR3 bases: TGTGCCAGCAGTTTATCTCGGTATAGCGGGAGGGCCCTCAATGAGCAGTACTTC. The V call is TRBV27, the J call TRBJ2-1; TRBD2 aligns across 11 bases. The DNA end is more similar to TRBJ2-7, so the J call may be wrong. CDR1 and CDR2 (germline): MNHEY, SMNVEV (reference sequence). This CDR3 spans 18 amino acids.

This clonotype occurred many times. The CDR3 region has the DNA TGTGCCAGCAGGGGGACTGTGCCAGGGCATGAGCAGTTCTTC. Encoded protein: CASRGTVPGHEQFF. The rearrangement uses TRBV2 and TRBJ2-1; possibly TRBD2 for D (6 bases). This CDR3 comprises 14 residues. Germline CDR1 and CDR2: SNHLY and FYNNEI. V lost 6 bases and J 8 bases, leaving 17 bases between the germline ends.

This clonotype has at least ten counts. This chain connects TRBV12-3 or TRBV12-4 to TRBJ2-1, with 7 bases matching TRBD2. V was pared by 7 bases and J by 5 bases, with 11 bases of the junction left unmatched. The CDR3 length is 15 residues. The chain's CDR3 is CASTPRGGVDNEQFF. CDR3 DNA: TGTGCCAGCACTCCGAGGGGAGGGGTCGACAATGAGCAGTTCTTC.

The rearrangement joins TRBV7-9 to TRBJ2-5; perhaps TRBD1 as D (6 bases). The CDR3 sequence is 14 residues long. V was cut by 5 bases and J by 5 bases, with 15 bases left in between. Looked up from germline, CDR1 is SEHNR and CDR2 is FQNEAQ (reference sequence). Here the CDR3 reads CASSPGHTWETQYF. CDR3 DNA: TGTGCCAGCAGCCCGGGACACACTTGGGAGACCCAGTACTTC.

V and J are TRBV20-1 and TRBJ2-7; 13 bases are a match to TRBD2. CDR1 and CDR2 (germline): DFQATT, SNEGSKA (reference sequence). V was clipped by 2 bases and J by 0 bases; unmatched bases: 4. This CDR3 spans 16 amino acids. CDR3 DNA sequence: TGCAGTGCTAGACGGGGACTAGCGGGGTCCTCCTACGAGCAGTACTTC. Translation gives CSARRGLAGSSYEQYF.